This TCR beta chain comes out of a study of cytotoxic CD8 clonotypes in ibrutinib-treated CLL. Findings of the study overall: Stable or contracted on treatment, public clonotypes were also uncommon.

Clones were sequenced by immunoSEQ multiplex PCR, and TCRdb holds only the in-frame ones, with some missing. The data contain 110,000 or so clones, about 50% of them seen just once; the ten biggest clones take up roughly 35%. V lost 6 bases, J lost 3 bases, and 11 bases lay in between. The CDR3 has 13 residues. Germline lookup yields CDR1 LNHDA and CDR2 SQIVND (reference sequence). With cryopreserved PBMCs as the source, roughly 2 micrograms of genomic DNA went to TCR beta libraries. This clone was detected a few times. Its antigen is still unknown. The gene calls are TRBV19 and TRBJ1-1, with D tentatively TRBD1 (5 bases). The sequences come from PBMCs, collected after 24 months of ibrutinib treatment. This TCR was recovered from a human donor with chronic lymphocytic leukemia. CDR3 amino acids: CASRTDDYTEAFF. The CDR3 region has the DNA TGTGCCAGTAGGACAGATGACTACACTGAAGCTTTCTTT.